This T cell receptor (beta chain) was sequenced during a study of T cells after yellow fever vaccination. Universal primer sites and UMIs were introduced during 5'RACE template-switching synthesis of TCR cDNA. TCRdb analysed the 5' RACE reads with MiXCR anew, one entry per CDR3 protein. The sample records around 250,000 distinct CDR3 sequences, less than 8.5% being singletons. Trimming left V 0 bases short and J 0 bases short, with 7 bases between. Germline CDR1 reads SQVTM; CDR2 reads ANQGSEA. The length of the CDR3 is 14 residues. This TCR was recovered from a young man who received the YFV17D yellow fever vaccine. The input for sequencing was CD4+ T cells sorted from PBMCs, taken 15 days after the yellow fever booster vaccination. The chain is built from TRBV29-1 and TRBJ2-3, with no clear D. As DNA, the CDR3 is TGCAGCGTTGAAGATGGTCCTAGCACAGATACGCAGTATTTT. As protein: CSVEDGPSTDTQYF.